A single T cell receptor (beta chain) is shown here with its context. This entry is derived from a study of control samples from healthy donors and cancer patients. The repertoire was sequenced with immunoSEQ multiplex PCR; TCRdb's copy has only in-frame clones and lacks some. Of roughly 45,000 clones listed, more than 90% were seen once; the top ten hold roughly 0.8%. The CDR3 length is 12 residues. The V segment lost 3 bases and the J segment 9 bases; nucleotides outside the gene matches: 2. CDR1 and CDR2 from the germline V gene are KGHDR and SFDVKD. The receptor was isolated from a man aged 25 to 40 with colorectal cancer. The rearrangement links TRBV24-1 to TRBJ2-7; 9 bases agree with TRBD1. The sequenced sample was PBMCs. In DNA form, the CDR3 reads TGTGCCACCAGTGATACGACAGGGGGGCAGTACTTC. Its protein product is CATSDTTGGQYF.